This T cell receptor beta chain was captured by sequencing in a study of T cell repertoires in cytomegalovirus infection. Background on the study: Epitope selection comprised recently identified HLA-C-restricted CMV epitopes and well-studied HLA-B-restricted CMV epitopes. Matching HLA type, along with CMV infection, was indicated by public TCR beta signatures.

Study results and limitations: Predominance within the ex vivo response was attributable to HLA-C-restricted CMV-specific TCR beta clonotypes. Of the TCR beta families, the public ones yielded a cumulative frequency that identified carriers of CMV plus the relevant HLA.

Note on this clonotype: The antigen remains unidentified. It may be a read error: a sequence one base away is much more abundant.

From the reads, TCRdb called clonotypes with MiXCR, one entry per CDR3 protein. The data hold 450,000 to 600,000 distinct CDR3 sequences, with 33% observed a single time. The TCR was taken from a human donor in good health (CMV status not recorded). Some clones in this sample may be carry-over from other donors' samples. The specimen comprised cultured PBMCs, sampled from culture after CMV antigen stimulation.

CDR3 coding DNA: TGTGCCAGCAGCTTAGTGGCGGGACTAGTGGTGAGGGGGGCCAACGTCCTGACTTTC. This translates into CASSLVAGLVVRGANVLTF. This sequence joins TRBV7-2 and TRBJ2-6; TRBD2 aligns across 8 bases. Germline CDR1 is SGHTA and CDR2 is FQGNSA. V gave up 1 base and J gave up 4 bases; unmatched junction bases: 12. The CDR3 runs 19 residues.